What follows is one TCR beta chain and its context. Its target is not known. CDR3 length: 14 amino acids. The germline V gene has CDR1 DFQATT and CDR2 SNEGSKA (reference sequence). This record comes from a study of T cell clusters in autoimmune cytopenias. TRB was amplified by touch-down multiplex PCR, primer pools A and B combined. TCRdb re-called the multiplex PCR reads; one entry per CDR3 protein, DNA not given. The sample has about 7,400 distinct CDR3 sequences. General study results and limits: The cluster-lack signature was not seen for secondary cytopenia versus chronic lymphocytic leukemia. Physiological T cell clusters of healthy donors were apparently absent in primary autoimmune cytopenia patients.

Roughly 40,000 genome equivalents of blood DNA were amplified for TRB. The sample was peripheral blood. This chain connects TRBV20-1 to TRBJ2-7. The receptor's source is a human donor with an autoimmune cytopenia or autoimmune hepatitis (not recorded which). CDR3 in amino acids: CSARDPTTAYEQYF.